These T cell receptor beta chains were read from a single sample in a study of cytomegalovirus exposure and HLA in healthy donors. Method: immunoSEQ multiplex PCR; TCRdb's copy keeps in-frame clones and lacks some. The data show roughly 120,000 clones, 77% seen once. The material sequenced was PBMCs. The receptors were gathered from a human donor in good health. Both conserved end residues are trimmed from each CDR3.

V gene: TRBV19; J gene: TRBJ1-3; CDR3 protein: ASHEGGRSGNTIY
V gene: TRBV15; J gene: TRBJ2-1; CDR3 protein: ATSQGTQSYNEQF
V gene: TRBV5-1; J gene: TRBJ1-2; CDR3 protein: ASGESQGSYGYT
V gene: TRBV13; J gene: TRBJ1-2; CDR3 protein: ASSLFVLAGSNGYT
V gene: TRBV19; J gene: TRBJ1-2; CDR3 protein: ASRLDRNYGYT
V gene: TRBV6-1; J gene: TRBJ2-2; CDR3 protein: ASVYQEGTGELF
V gene: TRBV5-6; J gene: TRBJ1-5; CDR3 protein: ASSFQGASDQPQH
V gene: TRBV10-1; J gene: TRBJ2-3; CDR3 protein: ASSEPGTGGRDTQY
V gene: TRBV25-1; J gene: TRBJ1-2; CDR3 protein: ASSEYPTGYGGYT
V gene: TRBV6-5; J gene: TRBJ1-2; CDR3 protein: ASSPYSFLNYGYT
V gene: TRBV5-4; J gene: TRBJ2-7; CDR3 protein: ASSSGTGGYEQY
V gene: TRBV23-1; J gene: TRBJ1-1; CDR3 protein: ASSSHRGCDTEAF
V gene: TRBV5-1; J gene: TRBJ2-1; CDR3 protein: ASSSQGDNEQF
V gene: TRBV19; J gene: TRBJ2-3; CDR3 protein: ASSISAGRGGTDTQY
V gene: TRBV9; J gene: TRBJ1-1; CDR3 protein: ASSDGSEAF
V gene: TRBV27; J gene: TRBJ2-1; CDR3 protein: ASSPPGLAYNEQF
V gene: TRBV5-6; J gene: TRBJ1-6; CDR3 protein: ASSWGQGYNSPLH
V gene: TRBV29-1; J gene: TRBJ2-2; CDR3 protein: SVEVDRATSGRVYVGGELF
V gene: TRBV5-4; J gene: TRBJ2-1; CDR3 protein: ASSLVDGSVNEQF
V gene: TRBV5-1; J gene: TRBJ2-1; CDR3 protein: ASSLGQGIYNEQF
V gene: TRBV5-1; J gene: TRBJ2-3; CDR3 protein: ASSLSPGLGADTQY
V gene: TRBV10-3; J gene: TRBJ2-1; CDR3 protein: AISDNWGQHNEQF
V gene: TRBV14; J gene: TRBJ2-1; CDR3 protein: ASSQVRGPNEQF
V gene: TRBV5-4; J gene: .; CDR3 protein: ASSLGTYEQY
V gene: TRBV29-1; J gene: TRBJ2-5; CDR3 protein: SARTSGAGETQY
V gene: TRBV7-2; J gene: TRBJ1-6; CDR3 protein: ASSLGDRGPYNSPLH
V gene: TRBV11-2; J gene: TRBJ1-1; CDR3 protein: ASSWTGGTEAF